A single sample gave rise to the 21 T cell receptor beta chains below, sequenced in a study of cytomegalovirus exposure and HLA in healthy donors. The method was immunoSEQ multiplex PCR; TCRdb's version includes in-frame clones alone and lacks a portion of them. Of 110,000 or so clones in the sample, more than 70% were seen once. Sequencing was performed on PBMCs. These TCRs come from a man younger than 35 in good health and CMV-seronegative.

This chain uses TRBV29-1 with TRBJ2-1; no clear D gene. Germline values: CDR1 SQVTM, CDR2 ANQGSEA. Trimming stripped 5 bases from V and 5 bases from J, with 10 bases between. CDR3 length: 12 amino acids. CDR3 region: CSVLAANNEQFF. CDR3 nucleotides: TGCAGCGTTTTAGCAGCCAACAATGAGCAGTTCTTC.

This clone appeared once. The chain recombines TRBV30 with TRBJ2-2; TRBD2 aligns across 12 bases. V dropped 5 bases and J dropped 1; count of bases not matched to a gene: 11. CDR1 is GTSNPN, CDR2 SVGIG, per germline (reference sequence). The length of the CDR3 is 18 residues. CDR3 protein: CAWGKTRTSGMNTGELFF. CDR3 DNA sequence: TGTGCCTGGGGTAAGACTCGGACTAGCGGGATGAACACCGGGGAGCTGTTTTTT.

The chain couples TRBV30 to TRBJ2-7; TRBD2 agrees at 7 bases. The V gene end was trimmed by 4 bases and the J gene end by 0 bases; junction bases not matched to a gene: 3. CDR1 and CDR2 from the germline V gene are GTSNPN and SVGIG (reference sequence). CDR3 length: 13 residues. The CDR3 here is CAWTGTISYEQYF. The CDR3 nucleotides are TGTGCCTGGACCGGGACTATCTCCTACGAGCAGTACTTC.

This clone occurred a few times. The gene calls are TRBV25-1 and TRBJ2-1; TRBD2 agrees at 11 bases. The J segment lost 7 bases and the V segment lost 1 base, leaving 6 bases of the junction unmatched. The germline CDR1 and CDR2 sequences are MGHDK and SYGVNS. CDR3 size: 16 residues. The CDR3 region is CASSELGSGGENEQFF. In DNA form, the CDR3 reads TGTGCCAGCAGTGAATTGGGTAGCGGGGGGGAAAATGAGCAGTTCTTC.

Here the CDR3 DNA reads TGCGCCAGCAGCCGGGACAGGGGTGGAACTGAAGCTTTCTTT. The encoded protein is CASSRDRGGTEAFF. The chain recombines TRBV5-1 with TRBJ1-1; TRBD1 agrees at 10 bases. V was clipped by 4 bases and J by 5 bases; unmatched bases: 5. The CDR3 is 14 residues long. Germline V CDR1 and CDR2: SGHRS, YFSETQ. Supplemented by reference TRBV5-1 and TRBJ1-1, the full variable domain reads KAGVTQTPRYLIKTRGQQVTLSCSPISGHRSVSWYQQTPGQGLQFLFEYFSETQRNKGNFPGRFSGRQFSNSRSEMNVSTLELGDSALYLCASSRDRGGTEAFFGQGTRLTVV.

The CDR3 spells CASSLVGGAVIRRDNEQFF. CDR3 sequence (DNA): TGCGCCAGCAGCTTGGTAGGTGGGGCCGTCATCCGACGAGACAATGAGCAGTTCTTC. V is TRBV5-1 and J is TRBJ2-1; D is possibly TRBD1 (5 bases). The CDR3 runs to 19 residues. Per the germline V gene, CDR1 is SGHRS and CDR2 is YFSETQ. V lost 0 bases and J 5 bases, leaving 24 bases between the germline ends.

J is TRBJ1-5 and V is TRBV5-8; TRBD1 matches at 11 bases. There are 16 residues in the CDR3. In germline, CDR1 is SGHTS, CDR2 YDEGEE. J was trimmed by 2 bases and V by 4 bases; bases with no gene match: 5. The CDR3 region has the DNA TGTGCCAGCAGCGCACCGGACAGGGGGCGCAATCAGCCCCAGCATTTT. This codes for CASSAPDRGRNQPQHF.

The rearrangement uses TRBV5-1 and TRBJ1-4; perhaps TRBD1 as D (5 bases). The CDR3 spans 15 residues. Trimming left V 0 bases short and J 4 bases short, with 10 bases between. Germline V lookup: CDR1 SGHRS, CDR2 YFSETQ. The CDR3 nucleotides read TGCGCCAGCAGCTTGGTGGGGCCTAGTAATGAAAAACTGTTTTTT. It codes for CASSLVGPSNEKLFF.

The chain combines TRBV7-9 with TRBJ2-7; D perhaps matches TRBD2 (6 bases). The ends were cut back, 1 base at V and 5 bases at J, with 9 bases in the middle. The CDR3 is 13 amino acids. The germline CDR1 and CDR2 sequences are SEHNR and FQNEAQ (reference sequence). CDR3 nucleotides: TGTGCCAGCAGCTTAGTCGGGGGAAACGAGCAGTACTTC. As protein: CASSLVGGNEQYF.

The rearrangement joins TRBV14 to TRBJ1-1; D remains ambiguous. The germline V gene encodes CDR1 SGHDN and CDR2 FVKESK. The CDR3 runs to 13 residues. V lost 2 bases and J 1 base, leaving 5 bases between the germline ends. CDR3 bases: TGTGCCAGCAGCCAAAGACAGAACACTGAAGCTTTCTTT. Protein: CASSQRQNTEAFF. The full variable domain, in which reference TRBV14 and TRBJ1-1 provide the parts outside the CDR3, is EAGVTQFPSHSVIEKGQTVTLRCDPISGHDNLYWYRRVMGKEIKFLLHFVKESKQDESGMPNNRFLAERTGGTYSTLKVQPAELEDSGVYFCASSQRQNTEAFFGQGTRLTVV.

The chain is built from TRBV2 and TRBJ2-3; D is unclear. This CDR3 has 13 amino acids. Germline CDR1 SNHLY, CDR2 FYNNEI. Trimming took 4 bases from V and 4 from J, leaving 9 bases between them. This chain's CDR3 is CASSARSADTQYF. CDR3 DNA: TGTGCCAGCAGTGCGAGGAGCGCAGATACGCAGTATTTT.

Only a few counts were recorded for this clone. This sequence joins TRBV13 and TRBJ1-5; TRBD1 is a possible D gene (6 bases). Germline CDR1 is PRHDT and CDR2 is FYEKMQ (reference sequence). V was pared by 2 bases and J by 5 bases, with 7 bases between. This CDR3 contains 13 residues. CDR3 nucleotides: TGTGCCAGCAGCTTATCAGGGGATCAGCCCCAGCATTTT. Amino acids: CASSLSGDQPQHF.

The V and J genes are TRBV5-1 and TRBJ2-1, with 7 bases aligning to TRBD1. CDR1 and CDR2 (germline): SGHRS, YFSETQ. CDR3 size: 14 residues. The V and J ends lost 4 bases and 6 bases, in that order; junction bases with no gene match: 7. The CDR3 spells CASSTRTGLNEQFF. CDR3 nucleotides: TGCGCCAGCAGCACAAGGACAGGTCTCAATGAGCAGTTCTTC.

This chain connects TRBV5-6 to TRBJ1-1; TRBD1 matches at 8 bases. CDR3 size: 16 residues. The V gene end was trimmed by 4 bases and the J gene end by 4 bases; junction bases not matched to a gene: 12. Germline V gives CDR1 SGHDT, CDR2 YYEEEE. The DNA for the CDR3 is TGTGCCAGCAGCCCGGGCCCGGACAGGGAGAGCACTGAAGCTTTCTTT. Amino acid sequence: CASSPGPDRESTEAFF.

The CDR3 bases are TGCGCCAGCAGCCGGGGACAGACCTACGAGCAGTACTTC. Amino acid sequence: CASSRGQTYEQYF. The V and J genes are TRBV4-1 and TRBJ2-7, with 7 bases aligning to TRBD1. CDR3 length equals 13 residues. Trimming at V came to 4 bases and at J to 2 bases, leaving 2 bases not matched to a gene. Germline lookup yields CDR1 MGHRA and CDR2 YSYEKL.

The chain is built from TRBV19 and TRBJ2-2; D is possibly TRBD1 (6 bases). Deletions cut 8 bases from V and 3 bases from J, with 7 bases between. The CDR3 contains 12 residues. Germline loops: CDR1 LNHDA, CDR2 SQIVND (reference sequence). CDR3 DNA sequence: TGTGCCAGTCAGGGGTACACCGGGGAGCTGTTTTTT. This codes for CASQGYTGELFF.

This chain uses TRBV13 with TRBJ2-1, with a weak D call TRBD2 (5 bases). V lost 5 bases to trimming and J lost 8 bases, with 22 bases between them. The CDR3 spans 16 residues. The germline gives CDR1 PRHDT, CDR2 FYEKMQ (reference sequence). CDR3 nucleotides: TGTGCCAGCAGCGGGCAACTAGTACAGCGCGGCGATGAGCAGTTCTTC. Protein sequence: CASSGQLVQRGDEQFF.

This sequence joins TRBV30 and TRBJ1-2; D gene ambiguous. The CDR3 extends over 15 amino acids. V was cut by 3 bases and J by 4 bases, with 18 bases left in between. Per germline, CDR1 GTSNPN and CDR2 SVGIG (reference sequence). CDR3: CAWSYTDGRGYGYTF. CDR3 sequence (DNA): TGTGCCTGGAGCTACACCGACGGACGGGGCTATGGCTACACCTTC.

The chain uses TRBV6-1 and TRBJ1-5; no clear D. Germline CDR1 is MNHNS and CDR2 is SASEGT. Trimming stripped 6 bases from V and 1 base from J, with 7 bases between. The CDR3 runs to 13 residues. CDR3 nucleotides: TGTGCCAGCAGGACGGGAAGCAATCAGCCCCAGCATTTT. Protein: CASRTGSNQPQHF.

The chain is built from TRBV6-5 and TRBJ1-2; 8 nucleotides match TRBD1. The CDR3 runs to 12 residues. V lost 5 bases and J lost 8; bases outside the gene matches: 4. Germline lookup yields CDR1 MNHEY and CDR2 SVGAGI. CDR3 loop: CASSAGGEGYTF. CDR3 bases: TGTGCCAGCAGTGCAGGGGGCGAGGGCTACACCTTC.

The gene calls are TRBV30 and TRBJ1-2; TRBD1 matches 9 bases. The CDR3 extends over 14 amino acids. Trimming at V came to 4 bases and at J to 4 bases, leaving 7 bases not matched to a gene. CDR1 is GTSNPN and CDR2 is SVGIG in the germline V gene (reference sequence). CDR3 DNA: TGTGCCTGGATACAGGGGGCGCATCCCTATGGCTACACCTTC. This translates into CAWIQGAHPYGYTF.